Below are 18 T cell receptor beta chains sequenced from a single sample in a study of CD8 T cells in ankylosing spondylitis. General observations from the study: Seemingly characteristic of ankylosing spondylitis blood was a TCR beta motif consisting of eight highly homologous variants.

What these receptors recognize is not known. TCRdb used MiXCR to reprocess the 5' RACE reads, holding one entry per CDR3 protein. The table shows under 150,000 distinct CDR3 sequences, with 17% occurring only once. Sequenced: blood, either unsorted or a sorted T cell fraction (not recorded which). These receptors were taken from a male donor with ankylosing spondylitis.

The chain recombines TRBV7-8 with TRBJ1-3; D is ambiguous. V was clipped by 2 bases and J by 4 bases, with 9 bases between them. Germline V CDR1 and CDR2: SGHVS, FQNEAQ. The CDR3 covers 14 residues. CDR3 residues: CASSLLGRGNTIYF. CDR3 nucleotides: TGTGCCAGCAGCTTACTTGGACGCGGAAACACCATATATTTT.

V and J are TRBV28 and TRBJ1-1; D unclear. Germline V gene data show CDR1 as MDHEN and CDR2 as SYDVKM. CDR3 length: 12 amino acids. The V end lost 6 bases, the J end lost 11 bases, and 16 bases lay between the germline ends. CDR3 nucleotides: TGTGCCAGCAGAGGCTGGACTCGTCAGGCTTTCTTT. It is translated as CASRGWTRQAFF.

The chain carries TRBV7-3 and TRBJ1-1, with a possible D match to TRBD1 (5 bases). The CDR3 is 12 residues long. Trimming stripped 5 bases from V and 6 bases from J, with 10 bases between. CDR1 is SGHTA and CDR2 is FQGTGA in the germline V gene. The CDR3 protein is CASSNQGSEAFF. As DNA, the CDR3 is TGTGCCAGCAGCAACCAGGGATCTGAAGCTTTCTTT. Full variable domain (outside the CDR3, taken from reference TRBV7-3 and TRBJ1-1): GAGVSQTPSNKVTEKGKYVELRCDPISGHTALYWYRQSLGQGPEFLIYFQGTGAADDSGLPNDRFFAVRPEGSVSTLKIQRTERGDSAVYLCASSNQGSEAFFGQGTRLTVV.

This chain links TRBV27 with TRBJ1-1; perhaps TRBD1 as D (5 bases). The CDR3 is 12 residues long. Germline assignment: CDR1 MNHEY and CDR2 SMNVEV (reference sequence). V dropped 8 bases and J dropped 7 bases, with 14 bases sitting between them. This CDR3 reads CASSGGSYEAFF. CDR3 DNA: TGTGCCAGCTCGGGGGGGTCCTATGAAGCTTTCTTT.

This clonotype has more than one count but fewer than ten. This chain links TRBV28 with TRBJ1-2; D call uncertain. Germline assignment: CDR1 MDHEN and CDR2 SYDVKM. The CDR3 runs 11 residues. Trimming took 8 bases from V and 8 from J, leaving 12 bases between them. DNA of the CDR3: TGTGCCAGCCCCGGCCCTGGGGGCTACACCTTC. Protein: CASPGPGGYTF.

The chain uses TRBV24-1 and TRBJ2-1; D tentatively reads TRBD1 or TRBD2 (5 bases each). The CDR3 loop spans 13 amino acids. CDR1 and CDR2 (germline): KGHDR, SFDVKD. Deletions cut 1 base from V and 11 bases from J, with 11 bases between. The CDR3 here is CATSDFYGTKQFF. The CDR3 DNA follows: TGTGCCACCAGTGATTTCTATGGGACCAAGCAGTTCTTC.

This clonotype was counted between two and nine times. This sequence joins TRBV12-3 or TRBV12-4 and TRBJ1-1; D gene unclear. The V end was cut by 1 base, the J end by 5 bases, with 8 bases between. The CDR3 consists of 13 residues. In nucleotides, the CDR3 is TGTGCCAGCAGTTTAGGACGGCATACTGAAGCTTTCTTT. Residues: CASSLGRHTEAFF.

The chain combines TRBV5-6 with TRBJ2-2; the D gene is possibly TRBD2 (6 bases). The germline CDR1 and CDR2 sequences are SGHDT and YYEEEE. This CDR3 spans 17 amino acids. V lost 3 bases and J 2 bases, leaving 17 bases between the germline ends. Here the CDR3 DNA reads TGTGCCAGCAGCTCGGCCGGGTGGCGGGATAACACCGGGGAGCTGTTTTTT. This encodes CASSSAGWRDNTGELFF.

This rearrangement joins TRBV6-1 to TRBJ2-7; TRBD2 aligns across 11 bases. This CDR3 comprises 16 residues. Trimming removed 5 bases from V and 3 bases from J; junction bases left unmatched: 9. Germline CDR1 MNHNS, CDR2 SASEGT. CDR3 bases: TGTGCCAGCAGTAGGTCACGAGGGACTAGCGGCTACGAGCAGTACTTC. Its translation is CASSRSRGTSGYEQYF.

This clonotype was detected only a few times. The CDR3 reads CASRYSRGSGEYQETQYF. The CDR3 DNA follows: TGTGCCAGCAGATACTCCCGGGGTAGCGGGGAGTACCAAGAGACCCAGTACTTC. The V call is TRBV11-1, the J call TRBJ2-5, with 8 bases aligning to TRBD2. Trimming cost V 6 bases and J 0 bases; bases outside gene matches: 15. Germline V gene sequence: CDR1 SGHAT, CDR2 FQDESV (reference sequence). The CDR3 sequence is 18 residues long.

The rearrangement joins TRBV6-2 or TRBV6-3 to TRBJ2-7; 8 bases are shared with TRBD2. The CDR3 is 15 amino acids. Trimming removed 5 bases from V and 3 bases from J; junction bases left unmatched: 9. Germline loops: CDR1 MNHEY, CDR2 SVGEGT. Here the CDR3 reads CASSPRLAGLYEQYF. CDR3 in DNA: TGTGCCAGCAGTCCCCGCCTAGCGGGCCTCTACGAGCAGTACTTC.

V gene TRBV9 combines with J gene TRBJ2-3; 7 bases match TRBD2. The length of the CDR3 is 14 residues. The germline CDR1 and CDR2 sequences are SGDLS and YYNGEE. V trimming: 2 bases; J trimming: 3 bases; junction bases outside the gene matches: 3. Here the CDR3 DNA reads TGTGCCAGCAGCGTGGATAGCGGGACAGATACGCAGTATTTT. Its protein is CASSVDSGTDTQYF.

The V gene is TRBV4-1, the J gene TRBJ2-7; D gene unclear. Germline lookup yields CDR1 MGHRA and CDR2 YSYEKL. The V gene lost 1 base and the J gene lost 2 bases, with 9 bases spanning the gap. The CDR3 has 14 amino acids. Here the CDR3 reads CASSQVDGPYEQYF. CDR3 nucleotides: TGCGCCAGCAGCCAAGTGGATGGGCCCTACGAGCAGTACTTC.

This clonotype has only a few counts. This chain links TRBV20-1 with TRBJ1-1, with D uncertain. V was pared by 3 bases and J by 6 bases, with 8 bases between. Germline loops: CDR1 DFQATT, CDR2 SNEGSKA (reference sequence). This CDR3 is 11 amino acids long. CDR3 nucleotides: TGCAGTGCTAGGCAAGTCGCTGAAGCTTTCTTT. It encodes CSARQVAEAFF.

The chain joins TRBV11-2 to TRBJ2-2, with 10 bases that match TRBD2. The V segment lost 6 bases and the J segment 7 bases; nucleotides outside the gene matches: 11. Germline CDR1 SGHAT, CDR2 FQNNGV. The CDR3 sequence is 16 residues long. The CDR3 bases are TGTGCCAGCAGTACATGGAGCGGGAGGGTGAACGGGGAGCTGTTTTTT. This translates into CASSTWSGRVNGELFF. The full variable domain, its missing parts supplied by reference TRBV11-2 and TRBJ2-2, is EAGVAQSPRYKIIEKRQSVAFWCNPISGHATLYWYQQILGQGPKLLIQFQNNGVVDDSQLPKDRFSAERLKGVDSTLKIQPAKLEDSAVYLCASSTWSGRVNGELFFGEGSRLTVL.

The chain couples TRBV4-3 to TRBJ2-2; D gene uncertain. V was trimmed by 0 bases and J by 4 bases, leaving 15 bases between them. CDR3 length: 17 amino acids. Germline V gene lookup returns CDR1 LGHNA and CDR2 YSLEER. The CDR3 coding sequence is TGCGCCAGCAGCCAAGATCTTGTTAGCCCGAGCACCGGGGAGCTGTTTTTT. Its protein product is CASSQDLVSPSTGELFF.

The V and J genes are TRBV5-1 and TRBJ1-2; tentatively, D is TRBD1 (6 bases). This CDR3 region has 14 residues. The germline V gene has CDR1 SGHRS and CDR2 YFSETQ. Trimming left V 1 base short and J 0 bases short, with 7 bases between. DNA for the CDR3: TGCGCCAGCAGCTTGCGGACAGCTAACTATGGCTACACCTTC. This encodes CASSLRTANYGYTF.

This clonotype was seen a handful of times. This chain uses TRBV5-1 with TRBJ2-7, with TRBD2 matching over 12 bases. Per the germline V gene, CDR1 is SGHRS and CDR2 is YFSETQ. V gave up 4 bases and J gave up 3 bases; unmatched junction bases: 5. The CDR3 sequence is 15 residues long. The CDR3 bases are TGCGCCAGCAGCCTGGGACTAGCGGGCTTCTACGAGCAGTACTTC. It yields the protein CASSLGLAGFYEQYF.